These 22 T cell receptor beta chains were sequenced from one sample in a study of T cells in Graves' hyperthyroidism and ophthalmopathy (dated by TCRdb to about 2019). Library preparation was by multiplex PCR. Sequencing used an Illumina HiSeq 2000. The TCR beta CDR3 regions were amplified from the RNA transcripts. The first round of RT-PCR for the TCR CDR3 was performed with the HTBI primer set and the Qiagen OneStep RT-PCR kit. TCRdb ran its own pipeline on the public reads, namely fastp trimming at Q25 and MiXCR clone calling, and kept in-frame beta chains. Every CDR3 protein is listed once, alongside the most common genes and DNA of its rows. Here the sample has roughly 300,000 distinct CDR3 sequences; about 21% occur a single time. The top ten clonotypes cover around 48% of the sample. Sample: blood. These receptors all come from a woman between 50 and 59 years old with Graves' hyperthyroidism.

CDR3 bases: TGTGCCAGCAGACCGGGACAGGGTGAATCACCCCTCCACTTT. It translates to CASRPGQGESPLHF. The chain combines TRBV6-1 with TRBJ1-6; 9 bases match TRBD1. In germline, CDR1 is MNHNS, CDR2 SASEGT. V lost 6 bases, J lost 10 bases, and 7 bases stayed unmatched. The CDR3 is made up of 14 amino acids.

The chain recombines TRBV29-1 with TRBJ1-5; TRBD1 aligns across 7 bases. Trimming at V came to 4 bases and at J to 9 bases, leaving 6 bases not matched to a gene. This CDR3 comprises 12 residues. Germline CDR1 and CDR2: SQVTM and ANQGSEA. The CDR3 is CSVAQGEGPQHF. The CDR3 DNA reads TGCAGCGTTGCCCAGGGGGAAGGGCCCCAGCATTTT.

CDR3 DNA sequence: TGTGCCAGTAGTATAAAGTACAGTGGGGATCAGCCCCAGCATTTT. Its translation: CASSIKYSGDQPQHF. V and J are TRBV19 and TRBJ1-5; no clear D gene. The CDR3 consists of 15 residues. The V gene's germline CDR1 is LNHDA and CDR2 SQIVND (reference sequence). V shed 2 bases and J shed 5 bases, with 13 bases lying between them.

This clonotype was picked up many times. The V and J genes are TRBV5-6 and TRBJ2-3, with TRBD2 matching 8 bases. This CDR3 region has 15 residues. Germline loops: CDR1 SGHDT, CDR2 YYEEEE. J gave up 4 bases and V 0 bases, and 4 bases lay outside the gene matches. In DNA form, the CDR3 reads TGTGCCAGCAGCTTGGTTCTAGCGGGTTCAGATACGCAGTATTTT. Amino acid sequence: CASSLVLAGSDTQYF. The variable domain in full, with the rest retrieved from reference TRBV5-6 and TRBJ2-3, is DAGVTQSPTHLIKTRGQQVTLRCSPKSGHDTVSWYQQALGQGPQFIFQYYEEEERQRGNFPDRFSGHQFPNYSSELNVNALLLGDSALYLCASSLVLAGSDTQYFGPGTRLTVL.

This clonotype was seen repeatedly, ten times or more. This chain connects TRBV7-2 to TRBJ2-1; D is undetermined. Trimming cost V 0 bases and J 0 bases, with 9 bases left between them. The V gene's germline CDR1 is SGHTA and CDR2 FQGNSA. This CDR3 has 16 amino acids. CDR3 DNA: TGTGCCAGCAGCTTAGCGGGAAGGAGCTCCTACAATGAGCAGTTCTTC. Amino acids: CASSLAGRSSYNEQFF.

The DNA of the CDR3 is TGCAGTGCTAGAGGGGACAGGGGGCTGGGTGAAGCTTTCTTT. Translating it yields CSARGDRGLGEAFF. This chain links TRBV20-1 with TRBJ1-1; TRBD1 aligns across 12 bases. This CDR3 comprises 14 residues. Trimming removed 1 base from V and 7 bases from J; junction bases left unmatched: 4. The germline gives CDR1 DFQATT, CDR2 SNEGSKA (reference sequence).

This clonotype appeared a few times. The chain recombines TRBV4-1 with TRBJ1-2; no clear D gene. The germline V gene has CDR1 MGHRA and CDR2 YSYEKL. Trimming removed 0 bases at V and 2 bases at J, with 10 bases between. The CDR3 consists of 15 residues. DNA for the CDR3: TGCGCCAGCAGCCAAGATAAGGCCTCAAACTATGGCTACACCTTC. Translation gives CASSQDKASNYGYTF.

This clonotype was picked up many times. The rearrangement links TRBV20-1 to TRBJ1-1; no clear D gene. Trimming shortened V by 5 bases and J by 2 bases, and 18 bases separated the two germline ends. CDR1 is DFQATT and CDR2 is SNEGSKA in the germline V gene (reference sequence). The CDR3 loop spans 15 amino acids. CDR3 sequence (DNA): TGCAGTGCTTTAGGGTTTCTGGTCGCCAACACTGAAGCTTTCTTT. This translates into CSALGFLVANTEAFF.

The chain has TRBV7-9 and TRBJ1-2, with unresolved D. The germline V gene has CDR1 SEHNR and CDR2 FQNEAQ (reference sequence). CDR3 size: 17 residues. The V end lost 0 bases, the J end lost 0 bases, and 14 bases lay between the germline ends. CDR3 bases: TGTGCCAGCAGCTTAGCGCGTCTCCCTTTAGCTAACTATGGCTACACCTTC. Protein: CASSLARLPLANYGYTF.

The chain recombines TRBV29-1 with TRBJ2-3; 11 bases are shared with TRBD2. The CDR3 runs 16 residues. The V and J ends lost 1 base and 2 bases, in that order; junction bases with no gene match: 5. CDR1 and CDR2 (germline): SQVTM, ANQGSEA. CDR3 in amino acids: CSVEGVAGGVTDTQYF. The CDR3 DNA reads TGCAGCGTTGAAGGGGTAGCGGGGGGGGTCACAGATACGCAGTATTTT.

This clonotype was seen at least ten times. The chain carries TRBV28 and TRBJ2-1, with 9 bases aligning to TRBD2. The CDR3 loop spans 16 amino acids. Germline loops: CDR1 MDHEN, CDR2 SYDVKM. V shed 3 bases and J 0 bases; nucleotides not matched to a gene: 3. The CDR3 bases are TGTGCCAGCAGTTTCTCGACTAGCGGCTCCTACAATGAGCAGTTCTTC. Its protein is CASSFSTSGSYNEQFF.

In its sample, this clonotype was seen many times. The gene calls are TRBV11-2 and TRBJ1-1, with 7 bases fitting TRBD1. The CDR3 contains 13 residues. CDR1 and CDR2 from the germline V gene are SGHAT and FQNNGV. Unmatched junction bases numbered 4, after V lost 3 bases and J lost 6 bases. CDR3 bases: TGTGCCAGCAGCTTCACAGGGGTTCCTGAAGCTTTCTTT. This sequence encodes CASSFTGVPEAFF.

The chain links TRBV27 to TRBJ1-3; TRBD1 might be the D (5 bases). In germline, CDR1 is MNHEY, CDR2 SMNVEV (reference sequence). Between the trimmed V and J ends, which lost 0 bases and 0 bases, there was a span of 15 bases. There are 18 residues in the CDR3. In nucleotides, the CDR3 is TGTGCCAGCAGTTTATCGTACCAGGGTCTTCACTCTGGAAACACCATATATTTT. Translating it yields CASSLSYQGLHSGNTIYF.

In this sample, this clonotype turned up many times. The genes are TRBV20-1 and TRBJ1-5; D not certain. Trimming stripped 2 bases from V and 5 bases from J, with 16 bases between. The CDR3 loop spans 15 amino acids. The V gene's germline CDR1 is DFQATT and CDR2 SNEGSKA (reference sequence). In nucleotides, the CDR3 is TGCAGTGCTAGACCCTCGGCCGCGCCCGATCAGCCCCAGCATTTT. Residues: CSARPSAAPDQPQHF.

A word on this clonotype: A much larger clone differs from this one at a single base, so this may be a read error. The rearrangement links TRBV7-2 to TRBJ1-2; TRBD1 matches 7 bases. The CDR3 runs 13 residues. The germline CDR1 and CDR2 sequences are SGHTA and FQGNSA. The V gene end was trimmed by 4 bases and the J gene end by 7 bases; junction bases not matched to a gene: 6. CDR3 in DNA: TGTGCCAGCAGCTCTACAGGGGCCTGTGGCTACACCTTC. This encodes CASSSTGACGYTF.

This clonotype was counted many times. The CDR3 loop is CSASRTGQEKLFF. The CDR3 DNA reads TGCAGTGCTTCCAGGACAGGGCAGGAAAAACTGTTTTTT. The chain links TRBV20-1 to TRBJ1-4, with 8 bases lining up with TRBD1. Unmatched junction bases numbered 7, after V lost 5 bases and J lost 8 bases. Germline CDR1 is DFQATT and CDR2 is SNEGSKA (reference sequence). This CDR3 spans 13 amino acids.

This clonotype was counted ten times or more. The chain has TRBV7-2 and TRBJ1-1; TRBD1 is a possible D gene (5 bases). This CDR3 is 15 amino acids long. CDR1 and CDR2 (germline): SGHTA, FQGNSA. Trimming left V 6 bases short and J 0 bases short, with 14 bases between. The CDR3 reads CASSPHQGMNTEAFF. The CDR3 DNA is TGTGCCAGCAGTCCTCATCAGGGCATGAACACTGAAGCTTTCTTT.

In its sample, this clonotype was seen many times. The chain links TRBV9 to TRBJ1-1; 7 bases are a match to TRBD1. Trimming removed 4 bases from V and 3 bases from J; junction bases left unmatched: 6. Germline V gene data show CDR1 as SGDLS and CDR2 as YYNGEE. The length of the CDR3 is 14 residues. The CDR3 loop reads CASSPQTGHTEAFF. The CDR3 region has the DNA TGTGCCAGCAGCCCGCAGACAGGGCACACTGAAGCTTTCTTT. The complete variable domain, with remaining parts taken from reference TRBV9 and TRBJ1-1, reads DSGVTQTPKHLITATGQRVTLRCSPRSGDLSVYWYQQSLDQGLQFLIQYYNGEERAKGNILERFSAQQFPDLHSELNLSSLELGDSALYFCASSPQTGHTEAFFGQGTRLTVV.

This clonotype was seen a handful of times. V usage is TRBV4-1 and J usage is TRBJ1-2, with 8 bases fitting TRBD1. The CDR3 length is 13 residues. CDR1 and CDR2 (germline): MGHRA, YSYEKL. The V gene end was trimmed by 6 bases and the J gene end by 4 bases; junction bases not matched to a gene: 4. CDR3 loop: CASRTTGGYGYTF. The DNA of the CDR3 is TGCGCCAGCAGGACTACAGGGGGCTATGGCTACACCTTC.

This chain joins TRBV6-5 and TRBJ1-5; no clear D gene. Germline CDR1 is MNHEY and CDR2 is SVGAGI. The CDR3 loop spans 13 amino acids. Trimming removed 2 bases at V and 4 bases at J, with 6 bases between. The CDR3 spells CASSYAANQPQHF. The CDR3 bases are TGTGCCAGCAGTTACGCGGCGAATCAGCCCCAGCATTTT.

This CDR3 is CASSEVRGLNNEQFF. As DNA, the CDR3 is TGTGCCAGCAGTGAGGTTCGGGGCCTCAACAATGAGCAGTTCTTC. J is TRBJ2-1 and V is TRBV2; possibly TRBD1 or TRBD2 for D (5 bases each). The CDR3 totals 15 residues. The germline CDR1 and CDR2 sequences are SNHLY and FYNNEI. V shed 3 bases and J shed 5 bases, with 14 bases lying between them.

In this sample, this clonotype turned up many times. The chain joins TRBV5-1 to TRBJ1-2; D not resolved. V lost 4 bases and J 4 bases, leaving 8 bases between the germline ends. Germline CDR1 SGHRS, CDR2 YFSETQ. The CDR3 runs 12 residues. CDR3 region: CASSAMSYGYTF. The CDR3 DNA reads TGCGCCAGCAGCGCAATGTCCTATGGCTACACCTTC.